Below are 27 T cell receptor beta chains sequenced from a single sample in a study of blood T cell repertoires in COVID-19. The assay was immunoSEQ multiplex PCR, and TCRdb's table has in-frame clones only and misses some. In the table there are about 130,000 clones, 75% to 90% of which are singletons. Sequencing was done on a sample of peripheral blood. Source of these receptors: a man between 60 and 70 years old with COVID-19, enrolled during active disease.

J is TRBJ1-2 and V is TRBV9; D is unclear. V was pared by 1 base and J by 2 bases, with 3 bases between. The germline gives CDR1 SGDLS, CDR2 YYNGEE. The CDR3 totals 12 residues. CDR3 nucleotide sequence: TGTGCCAGCAGCGTATCAAACTATGGCTACACCTTC. Protein sequence: CASSVSNYGYTF.

CDR3 sequence (DNA): TGCAGCGCCAGGGGTGAGGGCACTGAAGCTTTCTTT. Translated: CSARGEGTEAFF. The J gene is TRBJ1-1, the V gene TRBV29-1; a possible D gene is TRBD1 (6 bases). V was cut by 7 bases and J by 4 bases, with 13 bases left in between. This CDR3 has 12 amino acids. Germline CDR1 is SQVTM and CDR2 is ANQGSEA.

J is TRBJ2-4 and V is TRBV5-1; 7 bases align to TRBD1. The junction had 11 bases not matched to a gene; V was cut back by 3 bases and J by 8 bases. This CDR3 contains 15 residues. Germline V gives CDR1 SGHRS, CDR2 YFSETQ. Here the CDR3 reads CASSSTPDRADIQYF. The CDR3 nucleotides are TGCGCCAGCAGCTCGACCCCCGACAGGGCGGACATTCAGTACTTC.

This chain uses TRBV6-5 with TRBJ1-1; 10 bases are a match to TRBD1. Trimming cost V 6 bases and J 5 bases; bases outside gene matches: 6. Germline V gene lookup returns CDR1 MNHEY and CDR2 SVGAGI. There are 14 residues in the CDR3. CDR3 coding DNA: TGTGCCAGCAGCAAGACAGGGGGCCGGACTGAAGCTTTCTTT. This encodes CASSKTGGRTEAFF.

The gene calls are TRBV6-1 and TRBJ2-3; maybe TRBD2 (6 bases). The V and J ends lost 2 bases and 0 bases respectively, with 12 bases between them. The CDR3 extends over 16 amino acids. In germline, CDR1 is MNHNS, CDR2 SASEGT. The chain's CDR3 is CASSERGGVSTDTQYF. CDR3 coding DNA: TGTGCCAGCAGTGAACGGGGCGGGGTTAGCACAGATACGCAGTATTTT.

The rearrangement links TRBV7-6 to TRBJ1-3, with a weak D call TRBD1 (6 bases). Per the germline V gene, CDR1 is SGHVS and CDR2 is FNYEAQ. CDR3 length equals 15 residues. The V gene lost 8 bases and the J gene lost 3 bases, with 17 bases spanning the gap. CDR3 DNA: TGTGCCAGCGCTCCTATAAGGGGGGGTGGAAACACCATATATTTT. It yields the protein CASAPIRGGGNTIYF.

The rearrangement links TRBV6-2 or TRBV6-3 to TRBJ2-1; D gene ambiguous. Trimming removed 3 bases from V and 11 bases from J, with 14 bases in between. This CDR3 region has 13 residues. Germline assignment: CDR1 MNHEY and CDR2 SVGEGT. The CDR3 DNA reads TGTGCCAGCAGTTATGACATCTCATACAAGCAGTTCTTC. Translation: CASSYDISYKQFF.

The chain links TRBV6-5 to TRBJ2-7; 10 bases are shared with TRBD1. Germline CDR1 is MNHEY and CDR2 is SVGAGI. Losses at the gene ends were 6 bases for V and 7 bases for J; bases not matched to a gene: 9. The CDR3 loop spans 14 amino acids. The CDR3, as DNA: TGTGCCAGCAGCTCGACAGGGGGCTCGAAAGAGCAGTACTTC. Translated: CASSSTGGSKEQYF.

The chain employs TRBV30 and TRBJ2-3, with 10 bases fitting TRBD2. Germline CDR1 and CDR2: GTSNPN and SVGIG (reference sequence). This CDR3 contains 14 residues. Trimming took 3 bases from V and 5 from J; bases not matched to a gene: 5. The CDR3 reads CAWRSSGGIDTQYF. DNA for the CDR3: TGTGCCTGGAGATCTAGCGGGGGCATAGATACGCAGTATTTT.

The chain uses TRBV5-1 and TRBJ1-2, with D tentatively TRBD1 (6 bases). CDR3 length equals 14 residues. V was shortened by 7 bases and J by 0 bases, with 13 bases between the two germline ends. The germline V gene has CDR1 SGHRS and CDR2 YFSETQ. CDR3 loop: CASQQGIANYGYTF. In nucleotides, the CDR3 is TGCGCCAGCCAACAGGGCATAGCTAACTATGGCTACACCTTC.

The chain's CDR3 is CASTWTGGPGNTIYF. In DNA, the CDR3 is TGTGCCAGCACCTGGACGGGGGGGCCTGGAAACACCATATATTTT. This chain connects TRBV6-5 to TRBJ1-3; tentatively, D is TRBD1 (6 bases). Trimming took 7 bases from V and 2 from J, leaving 15 bases between them. The length of the CDR3 is 15 residues. Germline CDR1 MNHEY, CDR2 SVGAGI.

The V and J genes are TRBV12-5 and TRBJ1-2; 7 bases are shared with TRBD1. CDR3 length equals 15 residues. Per the germline V gene, CDR1 is LGHNT and CDR2 is FRNRAP. J lost 8 bases, V lost 5 bases, and 14 bases had no gene match. The CDR3 DNA reads TGTGCTAGTGGTCCCTACAGGGGCGGAGAAGTCGGCTACACCTTC. It translates to CASGPYRGGEVGYTF.

The J gene is TRBJ2-3, the V gene TRBV14, with 7 bases fitting TRBD1. Unmatched junction bases numbered 2, after V lost 1 base and J lost 1 base. The CDR3 contains 15 residues. The V gene's germline CDR1 is SGHDN and CDR2 FVKESK. CDR3 protein: CASSQGTGGTDTQYF. As DNA, the CDR3 is TGTGCCAGCAGCCAAGGAACAGGGGGCACAGATACGCAGTATTTT. The entire variable domain, with the rest obtained from reference TRBV14 and TRBJ2-3, is as follows: EAGVTQFPSHSVIEKGQTVTLRCDPISGHDNLYWYRRVMGKEIKFLLHFVKESKQDESGMPNNRFLAERTGGTYSTLKVQPAELEDSGVYFCASSQGTGGTDTQYFGPGTRLTVL.

The chain combines TRBV29-1 with TRBJ1-1; D is uncertain. There are 12 residues in the CDR3. Germline lookup yields CDR1 SQVTM and CDR2 ANQGSEA. V lost 6 bases to trimming and J lost 11 bases, with 19 bases between them. CDR3 DNA: TGCAGCGTGGCCAGGCGCCCCTCGGGGGCTTTCTTT. Its protein product is CSVARRPSGAFF.

This sequence joins TRBV18 and TRBJ1-1; tentatively, D is TRBD1 (6 bases). Trimming removed 3 bases from V and 12 bases from J, with 14 bases in between. Per germline, CDR1 KGHSH and CDR2 LQKENI. The CDR3 length is 12 residues. The CDR3, as DNA: TGTGCCAGCTCACCCCGACAGGACGAGACTTTCTTT. This codes for CASSPRQDETFF.

This clone is a singleton in its sample. The CDR3 DNA reads as TGTGCCACCGACGGGAATAGCGTTGGCTACACCTTC. Translating it yields CATDGNSVGYTF. V gene TRBV12-3 or TRBV12-4 combines with J gene TRBJ1-2, with D unclear. The V end was cut by 10 bases, the J end by 7 bases, with 16 bases between. The CDR3 runs to 12 residues.

V and J are TRBV18 and TRBJ2-7; TRBD1 matches 8 bases. CDR1 and CDR2 from the germline V gene are KGHSH and LQKENI. V lost 0 bases to trimming and J lost 2 bases; unmatched junction nucleotides: 3. The CDR3 runs to 15 residues. The DNA for the CDR3 is TGTGCCAGCTCACCACCGAAGGGACAGGCCTACGAGCAGTACTTC. Translated, it gives CASSPPKGQAYEQYF.

The chain uses TRBV10-2 and TRBJ1-5, with TRBD1 identical over 8 bases. Trimming at V came to 0 bases and at J to 1 base, leaving 2 bases not matched to a gene. This CDR3 comprises 16 residues. Germline CDR1 is WSHSY and CDR2 is SAAADI. The CDR3 is CASSESDRGSNQPQHF. The CDR3, as DNA: TGCGCCAGCAGTGAGTCTGACAGGGGAAGCAATCAGCCCCAGCATTTT.

V usage is TRBV12-3 or TRBV12-4 and J usage is TRBJ2-7, with D maybe TRBD1 (6 bases). The V and J ends lost 6 bases and 0 bases respectively, with 9 bases between them. The CDR3 extends over 13 amino acids. CDR3 coding DNA: TGTGCCAGCAGGTCGACAGGCTCCTACGAGCAGTACTTC. This encodes CASRSTGSYEQYF.

V is TRBV3-1 (or the pseudogene TRBV3-2) and J is TRBJ2-3; 8 nucleotides align to TRBD2. In germline, CDR1 is LGHDT, CDR2 YNNKEL (reference sequence). J gave up 0 bases and V 4 bases, and 9 bases lay outside the gene matches. The CDR3 is 17 residues long. The CDR3 DNA is TGTGCCAGCAGCCTAGCGGGGCGTCTCTCTAGCACAGATACGCAGTATTTT. Its protein is CASSLAGRLSSTDTQYF.

This clone has only a few counts. The chain uses TRBV29-1 and TRBJ1-2, with a weak D call TRBD1 (5 bases). The V end was cut by 1 base, the J end by 1 base, with 7 bases between. CDR1 and CDR2 (germline): SQVTM, ANQGSEA. The CDR3 extends over 13 amino acids. CDR3 nucleotide sequence: TGCAGCGTTGAAGGGGGCAGTAACTATGGCTACACCTTC. It is translated as CSVEGGSNYGYTF.

This clone was seen a single time. The chain is built from TRBV18 and TRBJ1-1, with D hard to call. The CDR3 consists of 15 residues. Germline values: CDR1 KGHSH, CDR2 LQKENI. V lost 2 bases, J lost 2 bases, and 12 bases lay in between. CDR3 nucleotide sequence: TGTGCCAGCTCACCATACACCCGGGAAAACACTGAAGCTTTCTTT. Translated: CASSPYTRENTEAFF.

The chain carries TRBV30 and TRBJ1-1, with a weak D call TRBD1 (6 bases). CDR1 is GTSNPN, CDR2 SVGIG, per germline (reference sequence). This CDR3 region has 17 residues. The V and J ends lost 0 bases and 6 bases respectively, with 23 bases between them. The CDR3 DNA reads as TGTGCCTGGAGTGTAATAGGGACAACTTATAGTGAGGCTGAAGCTTTCTTT. This sequence encodes CAWSVIGTTYSEAEAFF.

This chain uses TRBV2 with TRBJ1-6, with TRBD1 matching 8 bases. Germline V gene lookup returns CDR1 SNHLY and CDR2 FYNNEI. This CDR3 is 12 amino acids long. With V trimmed by 10 bases and J by 6 bases, 2 bases remained unmatched. The CDR3 DNA follows: TGTGCCACCGGACAGGGTAATTCACCCCTCCACTTT. It is translated as CATGQGNSPLHF.

This clone was observed a handful of times. The V and J genes are TRBV6-2 or TRBV6-3 and TRBJ2-4; 7 positions agree with TRBD1. Losses at the gene ends were 7 bases for V and 1 base for J; bases not matched to a gene: 10. The germline CDR1 and CDR2 sequences are MNHEY and SVGEGT. CDR3 length equals 16 residues. The CDR3 loop reads CASNPPGGPAKNIQYF. CDR3 DNA sequence: TGTGCCAGCAACCCGCCAGGGGGTCCTGCCAAAAACATTCAGTACTTC.

This chain uses TRBV3-1 (or the pseudogene TRBV3-2) with TRBJ1-2; 9 nucleotides line up with TRBD1. J was trimmed by 8 bases and V by 2 bases; bases with no gene match: 6. The CDR3 totals 14 residues. The germline gives CDR1 LGHDT, CDR2 YNNKEL (reference sequence). The CDR3 sequence is CASSQRTGEEGYTF. CDR3 bases: TGTGCCAGCAGCCAACGGACAGGGGAGGAAGGCTACACCTTC.

This chain joins TRBV6-6 and TRBJ2-7, with 12 bases lining up with TRBD1. V lost 6 bases and J lost 2; bases outside the gene matches: 2. Germline V gene lookup returns CDR1 MNHNY and CDR2 SVGAGI (reference sequence). The CDR3 totals 14 residues. This CDR3 reads CASRGTGGAYEQYF. As DNA, the CDR3 is TGTGCCAGCAGGGGGACAGGGGGCGCCTACGAGCAGTACTTC.